The 10 T cell receptor beta chains below were found in one sample sequenced in a study of CD8+CD57+ T cells in acquired aplastic anemia. The template used for profiling TCR beta VDJ and CDR3 was genomic DNA. TCRdb independently ran MiXCR on the reads; one entry per CDR3 protein. In the table there are some 160,000 distinct CDR3 sequences, more than 45% of which are singletons. CD8+CD57+ cell expansion had been shown by flow cytometry in patients chosen for sequencing. The sample comprised sorted CD4+, CD8+, or CD8+CD57+ T cells (not recorded which) from PBMCs. These receptors all come from a human donor with aplastic anemia.

Of note for this clonotype: Just one base apart from a much larger clone, this may be a read error. The chain couples TRBV12-3 or TRBV12-4 to TRBJ2-2; 7 positions agree with TRBD1. Trimming took 8 bases from V and 3 from J; bases not matched to a gene: 12. The CDR3 loop spans 16 amino acids. CDR3 nucleotide sequence: TGTGCCAGCCAATTCAACAGGGGCGCGGACACCGGGGAGCTGTTTTTT. Translated: CASQFNRGADTGELFF.

The sample holds many counts of this clonotype. The chain is built from TRBV7-8 and TRBJ1-5; D might be TRBD1 (5 bases). The V gene lost 5 bases and the J gene lost 3 bases, with 14 bases spanning the gap. There are 15 residues in the CDR3. The germline V gene encodes CDR1 SGHVS and CDR2 FQNEAQ. The CDR3 sequence: CASSLLRGHNQPQHF. The DNA for the CDR3 is TGTGCCAGCAGCCTGCTCCGGGGCCACAATCAGCCCCAGCATTTT.

Concerning this clonotype: Sequence at one end of the junction differs from germline and may be a read error. The gene calls are TRBV7-2 and TRBJ1-1; tentatively, D is TRBD1 (5 bases). Per the germline V gene, CDR1 is SGHTA and CDR2 is FQGNSA. CDR3 size: 12 residues. The CDR3 bases are TGTGCCAGCAGCCTGGGACTCACTGAAGCTTCCTTT. Its protein is CASSLGLTEASF.

This clonotype was picked up many times. CDR3 loop: CASSLRVVNEQFF. CDR3 in DNA: TGCGCCAGCAGCTTACGGGTCGTCAATGAGCAGTTCTTC. The chain employs TRBV5-1 and TRBJ2-1; no definite D call. The V gene lost 2 bases and the J gene lost 6 bases, with 9 bases spanning the gap. The CDR3 runs 13 residues. CDR1 and CDR2 from the germline V gene are SGHRS and YFSETQ. Based on the CDR3 plus reference TRBV5-1 and TRBJ2-1, the full variable domain is KAGVTQTPRYLIKTRGQQVTLSCSPISGHRSVSWYQQTPGQGLQFLFEYFSETQRNKGNFPGRFSGRQFSNSRSEMNVSTLELGDSALYLCASSLRVVNEQFFGPGTRLTVL.

The V call is TRBV28, the J call TRBJ2-7; D is perhaps TRBD1 (6 bases). CDR1 is MDHEN, CDR2 SYDVKM, per germline. Deletions cut 6 bases from V and 1 base from J, with 16 bases between. This CDR3 comprises 15 residues. The CDR3 DNA reads as TGTGCCAGCAGCCGAAAGCCAGGGGCGTCCTACGAGCAGTACTTC. Encoded protein: CASSRKPGASYEQYF.

Notes on this clonotype: The CDR3 does not close with the conserved phenylalanine or tryptophan, likely indicating a read error. The DNA is left out, because the CDR3 cannot be placed on it with certainty; the CDR3 is given as TCRdb lists it. This sequence joins TRBV19 and TRBJ1-2; TRBD1 is taken as the D call from the table, unchecked against the DNA. The CDR3 totals 12 residues, both ends included. Germline V gives CDR1 LNHDA, CDR2 SQIVND (reference sequence). The CDR3 protein is CASSSQGVGYIL.

In regard to this clonotype: Given a much more abundant clone one base away, this may be a read error. The chain employs TRBV6-5 and TRBJ2-7, with 15 bases identical to TRBD2. Germline lookup yields CDR1 MNHEY and CDR2 SVGAGI. The CDR3 is 15 residues long. V lost 2 bases, J lost 6 bases, and 2 bases stayed unmatched. CDR3 protein: CASSYRTSGRGEQYF. The CDR3 DNA is TGTGCCAGCAGTTACCGGACTAGCGGGAGGGGCGAGCAGTACTTC.

This clonotype has a count of ten or more. The V and J genes are TRBV20-1 and TRBJ2-5; D unclear. Trimming removed 0 bases at V and 7 bases at J, with 9 bases between. Germline V gene lookup returns CDR1 DFQATT and CDR2 SNEGSKA (reference sequence). The CDR3 runs to 12 residues. The CDR3 region is CSARDGRATQYF. CDR3 bases: TGCAGTGCTAGAGATGGACGGGCGACCCAGTACTTC.

On this clonotype: One end of the junction does not line up with germline, which may come from a read error. The rearrangement links TRBV25-1 to TRBJ1-5; D is ambiguous. CDR1 and CDR2 (germline): MGHDK, SYGVNS. This CDR3 is built from 16 residues. The CDR3 region is CASSEKGWGGKQPQHF. The CDR3 coding sequence is TGTGCCAGCAGTGAAAAAGGTTGGGGAGGCAAACAGCCCCAGCATTTT.

This clonotype has a count of ten or more. The gene calls are TRBV6-1 and TRBJ2-2; TRBD2 might be the D (6 bases). Per the germline V gene, CDR1 is MNHNS and CDR2 is SASEGT. The CDR3 sequence is 15 residues long. V lost 6 bases and J lost 1, with 12 bases in between. The CDR3 nucleotides are TGTGCCAGCAGGAACGGGGGAAGGAACACCGGGGAGCTGTTTTTT. Translating it yields CASRNGGRNTGELFF.